This TCR beta chain was obtained from a study of post-analysis software for immune sequencing data. Each TCR beta cDNA library carried unique molecular identifiers. One entry per CDR3 protein results from TCRdb running MiXCR on the PCR reads. The data contain over 150,000 distinct CDR3 sequences, 30% of them singletons. V was cut by 5 bases and J by 6 bases, with 13 bases left in between. The CDR3 runs 13 residues. Germline CDR1 and CDR2: MDHEN and SYDVKM. Study results and limitations: A few TRBV segments were significantly more frequent in patients than in controls. TRBV5-6, TRBV5-1 and TRBV20-1 were among these segments.

With respect to this clonotype: Its specificity is unknown.

The rearrangement links TRBV28 to TRBJ1-2; D uncertain. This sequence was found in a girl aged 10 to 17 with multiple sclerosis. The sequencing sample was made of blood. The CDR3 DNA sequence: TGTGCCAGCAGTCTCCAGTCATCCGATGGCTACACCTTC. Translated: CASSLQSSDGYTF.